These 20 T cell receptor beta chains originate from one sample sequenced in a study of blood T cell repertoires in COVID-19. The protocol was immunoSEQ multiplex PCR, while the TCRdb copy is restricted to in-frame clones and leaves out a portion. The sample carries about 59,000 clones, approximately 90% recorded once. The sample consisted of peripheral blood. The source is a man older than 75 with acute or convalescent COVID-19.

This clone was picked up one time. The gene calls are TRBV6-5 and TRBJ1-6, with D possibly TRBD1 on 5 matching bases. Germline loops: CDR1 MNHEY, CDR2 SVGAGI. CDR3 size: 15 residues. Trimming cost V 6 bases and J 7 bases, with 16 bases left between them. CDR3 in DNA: TGTGCCAGCAGGTCGCGTCTGGGGGGGAATTCACCCCTCCACTTT. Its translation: CASRSRLGGNSPLHF.

The CDR3 loop is CASSLASTGRYEQYF. CDR3 coding DNA: TGTGCCAGCAGCTTAGCAAGTACAGGAAGGTACGAGCAGTACTTC. V gene TRBV11-2 combines with J gene TRBJ2-7, with D possibly matching TRBD1 (5 bases). The germline V gene has CDR1 SGHAT and CDR2 FQNNGV. This CDR3 region has 15 residues. V was trimmed by 1 base and J by 4 bases, leaving 14 bases between them.

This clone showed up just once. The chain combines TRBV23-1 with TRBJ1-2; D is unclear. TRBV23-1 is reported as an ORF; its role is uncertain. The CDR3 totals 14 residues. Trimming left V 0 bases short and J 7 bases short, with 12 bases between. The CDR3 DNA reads TGCGCCAGCAGTCAATCGGGGAGCTTCGGTGGCTACACCTTC. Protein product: CASSQSGSFGGYTF.

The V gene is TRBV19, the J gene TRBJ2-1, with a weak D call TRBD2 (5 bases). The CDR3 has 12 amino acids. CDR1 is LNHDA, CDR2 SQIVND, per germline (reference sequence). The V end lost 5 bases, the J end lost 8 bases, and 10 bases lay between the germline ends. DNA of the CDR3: TGTGCCAGTAGTCCCCAGAGGGATGAGCAGTTCTTC. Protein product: CASSPQRDEQFF.

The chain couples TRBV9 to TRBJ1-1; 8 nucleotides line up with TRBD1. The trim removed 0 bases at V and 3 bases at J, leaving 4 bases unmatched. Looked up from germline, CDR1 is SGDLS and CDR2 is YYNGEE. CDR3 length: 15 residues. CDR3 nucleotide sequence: TGTGCCAGCAGCGTAGGGGCAGGGGGCTACACTGAAGCTTTCTTT. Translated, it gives CASSVGAGGYTEAFF. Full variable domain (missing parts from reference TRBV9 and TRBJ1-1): DSGVTQTPKHLITATGQRVTLRCSPRSGDLSVYWYQQSLDQGLQFLIQYYNGEERAKGNILERFSAQQFPDLHSELNLSSLELGDSALYFCASSVGAGGYTEAFFGQGTRLTVV.

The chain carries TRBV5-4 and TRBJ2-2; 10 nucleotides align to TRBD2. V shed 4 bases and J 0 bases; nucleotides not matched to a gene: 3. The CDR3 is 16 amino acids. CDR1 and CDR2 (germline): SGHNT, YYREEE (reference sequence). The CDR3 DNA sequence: TGTGCCAGCAGCGAGCGGGGGGGCCCGAACACCGGGGAGCTGTTTTTT. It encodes CASSERGGPNTGELFF.

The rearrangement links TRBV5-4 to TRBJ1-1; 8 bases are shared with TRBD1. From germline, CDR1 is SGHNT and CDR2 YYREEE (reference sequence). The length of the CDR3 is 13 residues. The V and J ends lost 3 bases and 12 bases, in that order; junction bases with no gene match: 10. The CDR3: CASSSQGAGGPFF. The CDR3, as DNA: TGTGCCAGCAGCTCGCAGGGGGCCGGGGGCCCTTTCTTT.

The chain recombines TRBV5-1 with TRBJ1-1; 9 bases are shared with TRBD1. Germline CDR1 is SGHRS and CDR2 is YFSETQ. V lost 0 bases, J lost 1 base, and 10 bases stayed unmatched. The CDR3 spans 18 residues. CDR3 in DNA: TGCGCCAGCAGCTTGGGGGACAGGGCGCCCCTGAGGAACACTGAAGCTTTCTTT. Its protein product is CASSLGDRAPLRNTEAFF.

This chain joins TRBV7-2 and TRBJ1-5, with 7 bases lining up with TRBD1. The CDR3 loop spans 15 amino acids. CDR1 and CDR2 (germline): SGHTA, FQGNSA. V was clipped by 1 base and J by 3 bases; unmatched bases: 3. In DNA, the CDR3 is TGTGCCAGCAGCTTAGAAGGACAGGCCAATCAGCCCCAGCATTTT. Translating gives CASSLEGQANQPQHF.

The CDR3 here is CASAQGSNEKLFF. The CDR3 DNA sequence: TGTGCCAGTGCCCAGGGATCTAATGAAAAACTGTTTTTT. This chain uses TRBV19 with TRBJ1-4; TRBD1 might be the D (5 bases). Germline CDR1 reads LNHDA; CDR2 reads SQIVND (reference sequence). The CDR3 extends over 13 amino acids. The V end was cut by 8 bases, the J end by 3 bases, with 10 bases between.

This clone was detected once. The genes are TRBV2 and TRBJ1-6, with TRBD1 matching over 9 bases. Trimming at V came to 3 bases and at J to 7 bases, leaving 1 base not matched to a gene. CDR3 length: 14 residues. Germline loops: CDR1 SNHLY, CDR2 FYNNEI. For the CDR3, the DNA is TGTGCCAGCAGTGACGGGACAGGGAATTCACCCCTCCACTTT. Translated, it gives CASSDGTGNSPLHF.

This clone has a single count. CDR3 nucleotides: TGTGCCAGCAGCCTCGACACCCGGGAAAACAATGAGCAGTTCTTC. The encoded protein is CASSLDTRENNEQFF. The V call is TRBV3-1 (or the pseudogene TRBV3-2), the J call TRBJ2-1; TRBD2 might be the D (5 bases). The germline V and J ends were trimmed by 4 bases and 5 bases, with 15 bases remaining between them. This CDR3 is built from 15 residues. The V gene's germline CDR1 is LGHDT and CDR2 YNNKEL (reference sequence).

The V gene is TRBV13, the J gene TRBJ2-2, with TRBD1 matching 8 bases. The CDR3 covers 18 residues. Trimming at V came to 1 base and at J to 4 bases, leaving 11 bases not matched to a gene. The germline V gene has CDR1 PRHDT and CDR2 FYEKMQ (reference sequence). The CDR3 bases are TGTGCCAGCAGCTTAGTTTTTACAGGGGGGTCTCCCACCGGGGAGCTGTTTTTT. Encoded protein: CASSLVFTGGSPTGELFF.

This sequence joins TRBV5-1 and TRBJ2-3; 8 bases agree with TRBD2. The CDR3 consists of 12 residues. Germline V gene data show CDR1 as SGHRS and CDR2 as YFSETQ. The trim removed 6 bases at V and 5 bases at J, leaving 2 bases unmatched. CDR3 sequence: CASTLAGDTQYF. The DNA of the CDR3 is TGCGCCAGCACTCTAGCGGGAGATACGCAGTATTTT.

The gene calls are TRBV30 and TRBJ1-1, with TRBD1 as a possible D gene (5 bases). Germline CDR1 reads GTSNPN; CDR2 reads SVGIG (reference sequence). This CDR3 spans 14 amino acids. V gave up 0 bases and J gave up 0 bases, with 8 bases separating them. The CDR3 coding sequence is TGTGCCTGGAGTGTTGACAGCTTGAACACTGAAGCTTTCTTT. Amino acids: CAWSVDSLNTEAFF.

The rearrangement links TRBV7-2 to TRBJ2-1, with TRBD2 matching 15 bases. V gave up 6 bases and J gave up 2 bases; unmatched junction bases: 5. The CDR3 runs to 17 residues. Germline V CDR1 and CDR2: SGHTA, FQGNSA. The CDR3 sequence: CASRGTSGGSTYNEQFF. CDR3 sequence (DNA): TGTGCCAGCAGAGGGACTAGCGGGGGGTCGACCTACAATGAGCAGTTCTTC.

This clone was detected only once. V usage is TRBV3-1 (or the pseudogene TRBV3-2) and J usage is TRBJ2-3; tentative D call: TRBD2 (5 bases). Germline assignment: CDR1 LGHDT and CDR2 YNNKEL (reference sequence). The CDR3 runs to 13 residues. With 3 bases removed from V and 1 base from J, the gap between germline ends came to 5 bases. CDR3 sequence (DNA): TGTGCCAGCAGCCAGCGGGGCACAGATACGCAGTATTTT. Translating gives CASSQRGTDTQYF.

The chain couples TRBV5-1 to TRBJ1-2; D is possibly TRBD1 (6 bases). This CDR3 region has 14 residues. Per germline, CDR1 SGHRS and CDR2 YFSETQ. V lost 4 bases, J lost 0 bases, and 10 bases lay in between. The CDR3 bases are TGCGCCAGCAGCCCACAGGGCCCTAACTATGGCTACACCTTC. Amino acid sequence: CASSPQGPNYGYTF.

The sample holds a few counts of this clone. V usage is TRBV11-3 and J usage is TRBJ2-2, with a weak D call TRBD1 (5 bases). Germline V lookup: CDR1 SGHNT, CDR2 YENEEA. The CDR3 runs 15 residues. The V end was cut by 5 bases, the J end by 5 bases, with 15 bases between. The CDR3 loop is CASSRTTGGTGELFF. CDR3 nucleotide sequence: TGTGCCAGCAGCCGGACAACGGGTGGGACCGGGGAGCTGTTTTTT. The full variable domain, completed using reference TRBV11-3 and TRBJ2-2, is EAGVVQSPRYKIIEKKQPVAFWCNPISGHNTLYWYLQNLGQGPELLIRYENEEAVDDSQLPKDRFSAERLKGVDSTLKIQPAELGDSAVYLCASSRTTGGTGELFFGEGSRLTVL.

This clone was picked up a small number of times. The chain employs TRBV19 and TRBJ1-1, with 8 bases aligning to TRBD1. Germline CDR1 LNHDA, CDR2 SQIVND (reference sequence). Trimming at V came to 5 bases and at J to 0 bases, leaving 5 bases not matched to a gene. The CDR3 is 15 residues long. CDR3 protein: CASSSTGVLNTEAFF. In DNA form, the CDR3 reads TGTGCCAGTAGTTCGACAGGGGTCCTGAACACTGAAGCTTTCTTT.